The clone carrying this T cell receptor (beta chain) was seen only a few times. Its cognate antigen is unknown. TCRdb re-analysed the 5' RACE reads in MiXCR, keeping a single row per CDR3 protein. The sample lists approximately 30,000 distinct CDR3 sequences; more than 15% were seen once. The sample belongs to a study of T-cell memory formation after mild COVID-19. On the study more broadly: Largely donor-specific TCR clusters were found. Study-level findings and limits: Later expanders leaned CD4+, whereas day 15 to 85 contracting clones were balanced CD4/CD8. Shrinking CD4+ clones resided mostly in CM and EM, and CD8+ ones in EMRA.

CDR3 length: 16 amino acids. The V end was cut by 2 bases, the J end by 0 bases, with 10 bases between. The receptor comes from an adult who had mild COVID-19 (a few samples of this study predate the infection). Cell type and time point are not known. The chain carries TRBV12-3 or TRBV12-4 and TRBJ1-4; no reliable D call. Material: PBMCs or a T cell subset sorted from them (not recorded which). DNA for the CDR3: TGTGCCAGCAGTTTAAAAGGGATCACAACTAATGAAAAACTGTTTTTT. Translating gives CASSLKGITTNEKLFF.